This T cell receptor beta chain was found in a study of beta chain features in type 1 diabetes (dated by TCRdb to 2017 to 2018). Context from the whole study: No differences in mean age, gender distribution, total cell number or subset yield were found between patients and healthy donors. A total of 100 million to 110 million sorted cells were examined across all samples, and a strong correlation was observed between cell number per subset and RNA yield. The study compared the TCRB repertoires of sorted circulating CD4+ T cell subsets in recently diagnosed type 1 diabetes patients with those in matched healthy donors. Regulatory and stem cell-like memory subsets were obtained from only 8 patients and roughly 8 healthy donors, while naive and central memory subsets were obtained from all 28 donors. Overall study outcomes, separate from this receptor: PCR may preferentially amplify shorter templates, but because patient and control samples were amplified and corrected together, any resulting skew would affect both groups equally. Because cDNA rather than genomic DNA was sequenced, highly expressing activated cells could have been over-represented, although no difference in activation and CD3 levels was found between groups. Naive, central memory and regulatory TCRB repertoires appeared to be more alike among patients than among healthy donors. Because the HLA sub-analyses included only small numbers of individuals, any influence of HLA type on TCRB rearrangement was left unresolved. Type 1 diabetes patients showed a moderate but significant shortening of TCRB CDR3 length in all four CD4+ subsets. Fewer insertions and more nucleotide deletions at VDJ recombination sites were observed in patients with type 1 diabetes, implying thymic rearrangement abnormalities.

V has 10 bases trimmed and J has 7 bases trimmed; junction bases matching no gene number 12. Taken from the germline V gene (reference sequence), the CDR1 and CDR2 loops are LNHDA and SQIVND. Including the terminal cysteine and phenylalanine, the CDR3 comprises 14 residues. Only the CDR3 portion is preserved as DNA: 42 bases, with reading frame beginning at the first base. About this clone itself: Its antigen remains unidentified. There are no base qualities to consult, and no much larger clone falls within one base.

Each donor gave one peripheral blood draw, averaging roughly 100 mL, which was collected into heparinised tubes. A BD FACSAria II and a panel including CD45RO, CCR7, CD25, CD127, CD95 and CD27 were used to sort naive, central memory, regulatory and stem cell-like memory CD4+ T cells. A purity above 95% was achieved for all sorted populations. PBMCs were isolated immediately by Lymphoprep density gradient centrifugation and stained directly without culture. So that batch effects would be minimized, each experiment stained and sorted samples in pairs, pairing one healthy donor with one patient. All of the isolated RNA was reverse transcribed with the High Capacity cDNA Reverse Transcription Kit, so expressed TCRB transcripts were sequenced. Deep immunoSEQ sequencing was applied to naive, central memory and regulatory T cell samples, giving an average of about 3.6 million total reads per sample. Sorted cells were lysed in RLT buffer, and RNA was extracted using DNase-treated RNeasy Micro or Mini kits according to cell number. Each cell subset was processed on its own to prevent cross-contamination, while patient and healthy donor samples were processed together. The immunoSEQ multiplex PCR was used to amplify TCRB sequences from cDNA, generating 87-bp fragments that spanned the CDR3 region. The amplicons were sequenced using the Illumina HiSeq platform. Processing in the source paper ran as follows. Synthetic template baselines were used to correct PCR bias computationally, reads within Hamming distance 2 were collapsed, and singletons that could not be merged were discarded. Reads were aligned against IMGT to assign V, D and J genes, CDR3 length and insertions or deletions at six rearrangement sites. Within each subset, clonotype counts were normalized to the number of sorted cells before true diversity and Gini coefficients were calculated with the tcR R package. The overlap coefficient, calculated on TCRB nucleotide sequences, was used to quantify repertoire sharing. Out-of-frame TCRB sequences from naive cells were analyzed as a proxy for the pre-selection repertoire. In TCRdb, the immuneACCESS table is reduced to in-frame sequences with V and J assigned. These tables do not hold every clone; where another copy was compared, an unresolved V gene accounts for under half, and the others remain unexplained. The V and J calls and clone size were taken over from that table, and D and trimming were inferred from the DNA. The sample table records under 250,000 clones; less than 15% of these occur just once. Clones ranked in the top ten supply 0.025% to 0.03% of the sample.

Sequenced material: naive CD4+ T cells from blood. The sample's cell subset or site label is to be understood as: true naive CD4+ T cells. Recombination connected TRBV19 to TRBJ2-1, with 8 junctional bases fitting TRBD2. The TCR originated in a middle-aged woman in good health. Read as DNA, the sequence is TGTGCCACCGAAGAGGCTAGCGGGTGGAATGAGCAGTTCTTC. It specifies CATEEASGWNEQFF.